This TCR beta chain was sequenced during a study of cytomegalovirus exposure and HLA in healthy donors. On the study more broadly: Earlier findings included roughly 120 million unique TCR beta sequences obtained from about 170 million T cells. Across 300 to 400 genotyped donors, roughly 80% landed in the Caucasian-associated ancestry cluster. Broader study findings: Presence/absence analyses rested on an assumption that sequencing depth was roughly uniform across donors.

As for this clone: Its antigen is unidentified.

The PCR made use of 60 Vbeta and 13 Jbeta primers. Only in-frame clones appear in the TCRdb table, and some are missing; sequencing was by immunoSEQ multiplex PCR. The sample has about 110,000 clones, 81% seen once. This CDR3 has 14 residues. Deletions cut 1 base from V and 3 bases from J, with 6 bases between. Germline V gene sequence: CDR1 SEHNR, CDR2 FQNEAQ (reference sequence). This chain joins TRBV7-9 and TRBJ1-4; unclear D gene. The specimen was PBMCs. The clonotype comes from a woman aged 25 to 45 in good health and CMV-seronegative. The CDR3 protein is CASSLVQANEKLFF. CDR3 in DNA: TGTGCCAGCAGCTTAGTCCAGGCTAATGAAAAACTGTTTTTT.